This T cell receptor (beta chain) emerged from a study of T cell repertoires in cytomegalovirus infection. Notes on the study in general: People with CMV and the relevant HLA were identified by cumulative public TCR beta family frequency.

V gave up 4 bases and J gave up 7 bases, with 10 bases separating them. Germline-derived CDR1 and CDR2 are MNHNS and SASEGT. The CDR3 is 12 residues long. One entry per CDR3 protein results from TCRdb running MiXCR on the reads. The sample yields fewer than 550,000 distinct CDR3 sequences, around 10% seen once. In this sample, this clonotype turned up many times. What it recognizes is unknown. The J gene is TRBJ1-2, the V gene TRBV6-1; maybe TRBD1 (6 bases). This TCR was recovered from a human donor in good health (CMV status not recorded). Some clones in this sample may be carry-over from other donors' samples. Sequenced: PBMCs. CDR3 sequence: CASSVNRVGYTF. The CDR3 bases are TGTGCCAGCAGTGTCAACAGGGTTGGCTACACCTTC.